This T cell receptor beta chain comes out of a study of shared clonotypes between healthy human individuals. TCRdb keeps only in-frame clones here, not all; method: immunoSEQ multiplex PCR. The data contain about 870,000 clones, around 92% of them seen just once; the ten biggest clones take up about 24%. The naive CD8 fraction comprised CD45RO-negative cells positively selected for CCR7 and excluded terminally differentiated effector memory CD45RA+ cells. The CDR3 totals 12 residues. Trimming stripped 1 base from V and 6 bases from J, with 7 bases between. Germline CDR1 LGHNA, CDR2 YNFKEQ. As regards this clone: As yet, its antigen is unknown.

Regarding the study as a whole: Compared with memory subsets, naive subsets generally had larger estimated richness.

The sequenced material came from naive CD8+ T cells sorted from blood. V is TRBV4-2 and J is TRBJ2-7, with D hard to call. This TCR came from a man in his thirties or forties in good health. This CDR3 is CASSQGPSEQYF. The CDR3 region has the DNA TGTGCCAGCAGCCAAGGCCCGAGCGAGCAGTACTTC.